This TCR beta chain appears in the sequencing data of a study of Ad26.COV2.S vaccination and SARS-CoV-2 variants. Treatment denoted: some 20 received Ad26.COV2.S at low or high dose, single or two shots; 5 received placebo; per-sample allocation not given. Samples analyzed were those drawn on day 63 after the first vaccine or placebo injection. Measured with immunoSEQ multiplex PCR; TCRdb has only the in-frame clones, and not every one. The table lists 300,000 to 350,000 clones, approximately 86% of them singletons. The sample consisted of peripheral blood, taken in a trial of Ad26.COV2.S vaccine versus placebo. The receptor comes from a person aged 18-65 years who received the Ad26.COV2.S COVID-19 vaccine or a placebo.

The CDR3: CASSQSARNQPQHF. The CDR3 nucleotides are TGTGCCAGCAGCCAATCCGCTCGAAATCAGCCCCAGCATTTT. The chain combines TRBV3-1 (or the pseudogene TRBV3-2) with TRBJ1-5; D unclear. V shed 2 bases and J shed 4 bases, with 9 bases lying between them. The CDR3 is 14 amino acids. Germline values: CDR1 LGHDT, CDR2 YNNKEL (reference sequence).